Listed here are 8 T cell receptor beta chains from one sample, sequenced in a study of beta chain features in type 1 diabetes. Isolated RNA was reverse transcribed in full, so expressed TCRB transcripts were sequenced. The table came from immunoSEQ multiplex PCR; TCRdb's copy has only in-frame clones and leaves some out. This table has 430,000 or so clones, about an eighth appearing once. Sequencing used naive CD4+ T cells from blood. These receptor sequences come from a woman aged 18-29 years in good health.

The chain employs TRBV7-3 and TRBJ1-2; a possible D gene is TRBD1 (5 bases). Trimming took 5 bases from V and 5 from J, leaving 12 bases between them. This CDR3 region has 13 residues. Germline CDR1 SGHTA, CDR2 FQGTGA. CDR3 region: CASSVIAGYGYTF. The CDR3 DNA reads TGTGCCAGCAGCGTCATAGCAGGGTATGGCTACACCTTC.

This chain joins TRBV9 and TRBJ1-4; 7 bases are a match to TRBD1. Germline V gene sequence: CDR1 SGDLS, CDR2 YYNGEE. The CDR3 totals 14 residues. V lost 0 bases and J lost 4; bases outside the gene matches: 0. Here the CDR3 reads CASSVGQGNEKLFF. The DNA for the CDR3 is TGTGCCAGCAGCGTAGGACAGGGTAATGAAAAACTGTTTTTT.

Turning to this clone: The same CDR3 also results from other DNA sequences found in this sample. This chain links TRBV7-9 with TRBJ2-7; unclear D gene. CDR3 length: 11 amino acids. Trimming stripped 4 bases from V and 2 bases from J, with 3 bases between. The germline CDR1 and CDR2 sequences are SEHNR and FQNEAQ (reference sequence). The CDR3 loop reads CASSSTYEQYF. CDR3 coding DNA: TGTGCCAGCAGCTCGACCTACGAGCAGTACTTC.

The V gene is TRBV7-8, the J gene TRBJ1-1; a possible D gene is TRBD1 (6 bases). CDR3 length: 14 amino acids. CDR1 SGHVS and CDR2 FQNEAQ come from the germline V gene. Trimming cost V 4 bases and J 5 bases, with 14 bases left between them. The CDR3 region has the DNA TGTGCCAGCAGCTCTCTCAGGGGTGGGACTGAAGCTTTCTTT. Translated: CASSSLRGGTEAFF. The entire variable domain, with the rest obtained from reference TRBV7-8 and TRBJ1-1, is as follows: GAGVSQSPRYKVAKRGQDVALRCDPISGHVSLFWYQQALGQGPEFLTYFQNEAQLDKSGLPSDRFFAERPEGSVSTLKIQRTQQEDSAVYLCASSSLRGGTEAFFGQGTRLTVV.

The chain carries TRBV11-1 and TRBJ1-1; no reliable D call. This CDR3 is built from 12 residues. In germline, CDR1 is SGHAT, CDR2 FQDESV (reference sequence). The CDR3: CSRGTGNTEAFF. CDR3 nucleotides: TGTTCCCGGGGAACGGGGAACACTGAAGCTTTCTTT.

This rearrangement joins TRBV14 to TRBJ2-3, with 9 bases fitting TRBD2. This CDR3 spans 15 amino acids. Germline V gene lookup returns CDR1 SGHDN and CDR2 FVKESK. J gave up 3 bases and V 6 bases, and 7 bases lay outside the gene matches. The CDR3 reads CASSRLAVNTDTQYF. The CDR3 DNA sequence: TGTGCCAGCAGTCGACTAGCGGTAAATACAGATACGCAGTATTTT.

The chain recombines TRBV7-9 with TRBJ2-5; D is perhaps TRBD1 (5 bases). V dropped 0 bases and J dropped 5 bases, with 16 bases sitting between them. Germline V gene lookup returns CDR1 SEHNR and CDR2 FQNEAQ (reference sequence). This CDR3 spans 16 amino acids. The CDR3 DNA follows: TGTGCCAGCAGCTTAGCAAGGGGAACATACGGGGAGACCCAGTACTTC. Translated: CASSLARGTYGETQYF.

This clone appeared a few times. Because the CDR3's place on the DNA is in doubt, the DNA is left out and the CDR3 is given as listed by TCRdb. The CDR3 is CASSFGQGETQYF. The V and J genes are TRBV5-4 and TRBJ2-5; the table's D gene call, TRBD1, was not cross checked with the DNA. Looked up from germline, CDR1 is SGHNT and CDR2 is YYREEE (reference sequence). The CDR3 has 13 residues if both end residues are counted.